This TCR beta chain was identified in a study of spatial heterogeneity in lung cancer. Study in general: Donors were some 72 untreated early-stage non-small cell lung cancer patients.

Every TCR cDNA molecule bore a unique molecular identifier. One entry per CDR3 protein results from TCRdb running MiXCR on the 5' RACE reads. This table has tens of thousands of distinct CDR3 sequences, around 7% appearing once. The V end was cut by 0 bases, the J end by 0 bases, with 9 bases between. Germline-derived CDR1 and CDR2 are KGHSH and LQKENI. The CDR3 is 16 residues long. The time point: blood at routine non-recurrence follow-up after resection. Researchers sequenced whole RNA taken from tumor, nontumor lung or frozen PBMC without sorting. Material: PBMCs, obtained at follow-up. The rearrangement joins TRBV18 to TRBJ1-5; D perhaps matches TRBD1 (6 bases). The clonotype comes from a female donor with early-stage non-small cell lung cancer. For the CDR3, the DNA is TGTGCCAGCTCACCACCGGACAGTGTTAGCAATCAGCCCCAGCATTTT. Amino acid sequence: CASSPPDSVSNQPQHF.